This T cell receptor (beta chain) was recorded in a study of Ad26.COV2.S vaccination and SARS-CoV-2 variants. For the study at large: Sample donor was a member of the COV1001 Ad26.COV2.S trial arm. Once, or twice with 56 days between doses, Ad26.COV2.S was given intramuscularly.

Treatment given: 19 received Ad26.COV2.S at low or high dose, single or two shots; 5 received placebo; per-sample allocation not given. The samples date from day 63 after the first vaccine or placebo injection. Assay: immunoSEQ multiplex PCR; the TCRdb copy retains only in-frame clones and omits some. This table has approximately 240,000 clones, over 75% appearing once. Germline values: CDR1 LNHDA, CDR2 SQIVND (reference sequence). V was trimmed by 1 base and J by 3 bases, leaving 9 bases between them. The CDR3 spans 15 residues. The V call is TRBV19, the J call TRBJ1-4; tentatively, D is TRBD1 (5 bases). The source of this sequence is a person between 18 and 60 years old who received the Ad26.COV2.S COVID-19 vaccine or a placebo. This sample comprised peripheral blood, obtained in a trial of Ad26.COV2.S vaccine versus placebo. The CDR3 protein is CASSIGDGPNEKLFF. DNA of the CDR3: TGTGCCAGTAGTATAGGGGACGGTCCTAATGAAAAACTGTTTTTT.